The 21 T cell receptor beta chains presented below share a single source sample, sequenced in a study of blood T cell repertoires in COVID-19. This table comes from immunoSEQ multiplex PCR, and its TCRdb copy is limited to in-frame clones, with some not included. The sample holds about 300,000 clones, nearly 90% seen once. Sequencing was carried out using PBMCs or T cells enriched from blood (not recorded which). The receptors come from a woman between 25 and 40 years old who had recovered from COVID-19.

J is TRBJ1-1 and V is TRBV11-3; D remains ambiguous. The germline V gene has CDR1 SGHNT and CDR2 YENEEA. This CDR3 is 14 amino acids long. The ends were cut back, 2 bases at V and 4 bases at J, with 11 bases in the middle. The CDR3 sequence is CASSLNGGGTEAFF. The CDR3 coding sequence is TGTGCCAGCAGCTTAAACGGTGGAGGCACTGAAGCTTTCTTT.

The chain couples TRBV5-1 to TRBJ2-5; 7 bases fit TRBD1. CDR1 is SGHRS and CDR2 is YFSETQ in the germline V gene. J lost 1 base, V lost 6 bases, and 3 bases had no gene match. There are 13 residues in the CDR3. For the CDR3, the DNA is TGCGCCAGCACAAGGGACAGCCAAGAGACCCAGTACTTC. Its translation: CASTRDSQETQYF.

The V gene is TRBV30, the J gene TRBJ2-7; 8 positions match TRBD1. The germline gives CDR1 GTSNPN, CDR2 SVGIG (reference sequence). V gave up 8 bases and J gave up 4 bases; unmatched junction bases: 10. The length of the CDR3 is 13 residues. The CDR3 DNA follows: TGTGCCGGGACAACGTACAGGGGGTACGAGCAGTACTTC. It codes for CAGTTYRGYEQYF.

The rearrangement links TRBV30 to TRBJ1-1; maybe TRBD1 (5 bases). This CDR3 comprises 14 residues. V lost 3 bases to trimming and J lost 4 bases, with 15 bases between them. In germline, CDR1 is GTSNPN, CDR2 SVGIG (reference sequence). CDR3 amino acids: CAWSRPGGGTEAFF. CDR3 nucleotides: TGTGCCTGGAGCCGGCCGGGGGGGGGCACTGAAGCTTTCTTT.

The chain is built from TRBV7-9 and TRBJ2-7; 7 positions agree with TRBD1. The germline CDR1 and CDR2 sequences are SEHNR and FQNEAQ (reference sequence). Trimming at V came to 4 bases and at J to 6 bases, leaving 9 bases not matched to a gene. The CDR3 extends over 14 amino acids. The CDR3 nucleotides are TGTGCCAGCAGCTATCGGGACAGAACCTCCGAGCAGTACTTC. Protein product: CASSYRDRTSEQYF.

The chain carries TRBV7-9 and TRBJ2-5, with D tentatively TRBD1 (6 bases). The CDR3 runs 11 residues. Germline V gene lookup returns CDR1 SEHNR and CDR2 FQNEAQ (reference sequence). V was shortened by 11 bases and J by 5 bases, with 12 bases between the two germline ends. The CDR3 region has the DNA TGTGCCGCTGGACAGTCGGAGACCCAGTACTTC. It codes for CAAGQSETQYF.

This chain joins TRBV5-4 and TRBJ1-2; D not resolved. The CDR3 totals 13 residues. The germline V gene encodes CDR1 SGHNT and CDR2 YYREEE (reference sequence). The V end lost 0 bases, the J end lost 2 bases, and 5 bases lay between the germline ends. The CDR3: CASSLGRNYGYTF. In nucleotides, the CDR3 is TGTGCCAGCAGCTTGGGGCGGAACTATGGCTACACCTTC.

This clone was seen once. This rearrangement joins TRBV6-5 to TRBJ2-5; D not certain. CDR3 length: 11 residues. Germline loops: CDR1 MNHEY, CDR2 SVGAGI. The V and J ends lost 2 bases and 5 bases respectively, with 3 bases between them. CDR3 in amino acids: CASSYRETQYF. CDR3 nucleotide sequence: TGTGCCAGCAGTTACCGGGAGACCCAGTACTTC.

The chain is built from TRBV7-2 and TRBJ2-2; 7 nucleotides align to TRBD1. The CDR3 sequence is 17 residues long. The V gene end was trimmed by 5 bases and the J gene end by 1 base; junction bases not matched to a gene: 10. Germline V gene sequence: CDR1 SGHTA, CDR2 FQGNSA. The CDR3 DNA is TGTGCCAGCAGCCGCGGACAGGCCCAGGGGAACACCGGGGAGCTGTTTTTT. Protein: CASSRGQAQGNTGELFF.

This clone appeared a single time. The rearrangement joins TRBV19 to TRBJ1-6, with 7 bases identical to TRBD1. J lost 7 bases, V lost 7 bases, and 10 bases had no gene match. Germline CDR1 is LNHDA and CDR2 is SQIVND (reference sequence). The CDR3 sequence is 15 residues long. DNA for the CDR3: TGTGCCAGTAACATAGGGCAGGGGGGCAATTCACCCCTCCACTTT. The encoded protein is CASNIGQGGNSPLHF.

About this clone: Distinct nucleotide sequences in the sample also encode this CDR3. The chain combines TRBV5-1 with TRBJ1-1, with D perhaps matching TRBD1 (6 bases). The germline V gene encodes CDR1 SGHRS and CDR2 YFSETQ. Trimming took 4 bases from V and 2 from J, leaving 12 bases between them. CDR3 length: 14 residues. The CDR3 coding sequence is TGCGCCAGCAGCCTCACGGGACAAAACACTGAAGCTTTCTTT. It translates to CASSLTGQNTEAFF. Drawing the rest from reference TRBV5-1 and TRBJ1-1, the complete variable domain is KAGVTQTPRYLIKTRGQQVTLSCSPISGHRSVSWYQQTPGQGLQFLFEYFSETQRNKGNFPGRFSGRQFSNSRSEMNVSTLELGDSALYLCASSLTGQNTEAFFGQGTRLTVV.

The V and J genes are TRBV5-6 and TRBJ2-3; TRBD2 agrees at 14 bases. The V segment lost 6 bases and the J segment 9 bases; nucleotides outside the gene matches: 12. This CDR3 is built from 16 residues. Germline V gene sequence: CDR1 SGHDT, CDR2 YYEEEE. The CDR3 here is CASTSGLAGAQGTQYF. The DNA of the CDR3 is TGTGCCAGCACGTCGGGACTAGCGGGGGCCCAGGGGACGCAGTATTTT.

This clone occurred once. V is TRBV30 and J is TRBJ2-1, with a possible D match to TRBD1 (7 bases). Trimming left V 5 bases short and J 5 bases short, with 10 bases between. The CDR3 loop spans 12 amino acids. Looked up from germline, CDR1 is GTSNPN and CDR2 is SVGIG (reference sequence). DNA of the CDR3: TGTGCCTGGGCGGGACAGCACAATGAGCAGTTCTTC. Translated: CAWAGQHNEQFF.

The rearrangement joins TRBV9 to TRBJ2-2; D gene ambiguous. Germline V lookup: CDR1 SGDLS, CDR2 YYNGEE. Trimming removed 6 bases at V and 0 bases at J, with 9 bases between. The CDR3 runs to 14 residues. The CDR3 DNA reads as TGTGCCAGCACCCCGGGTTCGAACACCGGGGAGCTGTTTTTT. Translation: CASTPGSNTGELFF.

In its sample, this clone was seen a few times. The chain couples TRBV5-6 to TRBJ1-2; no reliable D call. The germline V gene encodes CDR1 SGHDT and CDR2 YYEEEE. The CDR3 is 14 residues long. V lost 2 bases to trimming and J lost 6 bases, with 14 bases between them. In nucleotides, the CDR3 is TGTGCCAGCAGCTTTGGAGTCCGGGTCGATGGCTACACCTTC. Protein sequence: CASSFGVRVDGYTF.

The chain uses TRBV19 and TRBJ1-2; TRBD1 might be the D (6 bases). Trimming pared 5 bases from V and 4 bases from J, leaving 14 bases between. CDR1 is LNHDA and CDR2 is SQIVND in the germline V gene (reference sequence). The CDR3 covers 14 residues. The CDR3 DNA is TGTGCCAGTAGTGACCAAGGACAGACCTATGGCTACACCTTC. This codes for CASSDQGQTYGYTF. Based on the CDR3 plus reference TRBV19 and TRBJ1-2, the full variable domain is DGGITQSPKYLFRKEGQNVTLSCEQNLNHDAMYWYRQDPGQGLRLIYYSQIVNDFQKGDIAEGYSVSREKKESFPLTVTSAQKNPTAFYLCASSDQGQTYGYTFGSGTRLTVV.

V and J are TRBV6-5 and TRBJ2-7, with 10 bases matching TRBD1. CDR3 length equals 15 residues. V was pared by 6 bases and J by 0 bases, with 5 bases of the junction left unmatched. Looked up from germline, CDR1 is MNHEY and CDR2 is SVGAGI. The CDR3 sequence: CASRRTGGGSYEQYF. CDR3 DNA sequence: TGTGCCAGCAGACGGACAGGGGGGGGCTCCTACGAGCAGTACTTC.

The chain couples TRBV7-8 to TRBJ1-2; 8 bases align to TRBD1. CDR1 SGHVS and CDR2 FQNEAQ come from the germline V gene. This CDR3 contains 15 residues. V lost 5 bases to trimming and J lost 4 bases; unmatched junction nucleotides: 9. CDR3 protein: CASSIFQGAGYGYTF. The CDR3 DNA reads as TGTGCCAGCAGCATATTTCAGGGGGCTGGCTATGGCTACACCTTC.

This chain uses TRBV7-2 with TRBJ1-2; D possibly corresponds to TRBD1 (6 bases). The CDR3 contains 14 residues. The germline V gene has CDR1 SGHTA and CDR2 FQGNSA. V lost 6 bases and J lost 0, with 11 bases in between. This CDR3 reads CASRAGGTNYGYTF. The CDR3 DNA sequence: TGTGCCAGCAGAGCGGGGGGCACTAACTATGGCTACACCTTC.

This rearrangement joins TRBV5-5 to TRBJ1-4; D unclear. Germline V gene sequence: CDR1 SGHKS, CDR2 YYEKEE (reference sequence). This CDR3 region has 15 residues. Deletions cut 3 bases from V and 0 bases from J, with 9 bases between. CDR3 coding DNA: TGTGCCAGCAGCTGGGCTACCCCAACTAATGAAAAACTGTTTTTT. It encodes CASSWATPTNEKLFF. The variable domain in full, completed from reference TRBV5-5 and TRBJ1-4, reads DAGVTQSPTHLIKTRGQQVTLRCSPISGHKSVSWYQQVLGQGPQFIFQYYEKEERGRGNFPDRFSARQFPNYSSELNVNALLLGDSALYLCASSWATPTNEKLFFGSGTQLSVL.

This clone was observed a few times. This chain links TRBV10-1 with TRBJ2-2; possibly TRBD1 for D (5 bases). CDR3 size: 13 residues. Trimming pared 2 bases from V and 4 bases from J, leaving 5 bases between. Germline values: CDR1 WNHNN, CDR2 SYGVQD (reference sequence). The CDR3 loop is CASSERGTGELFF. The CDR3 DNA reads as TGCGCCAGCAGTGAGAGGGGCACCGGGGAGCTGTTTTTT.